This T cell receptor beta chain was retrieved from a study of blood T cell repertoires in COVID-19. Study summary: The cDNA or gDNA used as material had been derived from T cells, B-cell-depleted T cells, or PBMCs.

Authors' data handling: Estimates of nucleated cell counts were drawn from the amplification of reference gene primers. Libraries were prepared by immunoSEQ multiplex PCR; TCRdb keeps only in-frame clonotypes and omits some of them. V and J calls and clone size are given by that table; D and trimming were obtained from the DNA. The sample consists of fewer than 250,000 clones, about 83% of them appearing once. The CDR3 is 17 amino acids. The germline V gene encodes CDR1 KGHSH and CDR2 LQKENI. V dropped 4 bases and J dropped 5; count of bases not matched to a gene: 13. The sample was peripheral blood. This chain links TRBV18 with TRBJ2-5; 10 bases are a match to TRBD2. This sequence was found in a woman aged 70-85 years with active or convalescent COVID-19. CDR3 coding DNA: TGTGCCAGCTCACGCCCAGCTAGCGGGAGTTTACGGGAGACCCAGTACTTC. Its translation is CASSRPASGSLRETQYF.